This T cell receptor (beta chain) was sequenced in a study of regulatory T cells in long-lasting Graves disease. Study-wide results and caveats: TCR diversity was lower in persistent Graves' patients (versus newly diagnosed ones). Segments TRBV28, TRBJ1-2 and TRBJ2-5 showed preferential usage in persistent disease.

With regard to this clonotype: No antigen is known for it.

Per germline, CDR1 SGHNT and CDR2 YYREEE (reference sequence). The CDR3 covers 13 residues. V was clipped by 1 base and J by 5 bases; unmatched bases: 3. The TCR beta library used iRepertoire HTBI primers with Arm-PCR amplification of CDR3. Each CDR3 protein is one row after TCRdb ran MiXCR on the multiplex PCR reads. The repertoire holds about 560,000 distinct CDR3 sequences, with roughly 15% as singletons. Time point noted: newly diagnosed GD, antithyroid drugs for less than 3 months. Researchers made the TCR library from RNA that was extracted from PBMCs. This sample also appeared in a second study, on T cells in Graves' hyperthyroidism and ophthalmopathy. That work states: Those with hyperthyroidism were 18 to 65 years old, newly diagnosed, and ill for under 2 months.

The receptor was derived from a man younger than 35 with Graves disease. The input for sequencing was peripheral blood mononuclear cells (PBMCs), taken at new diagnosis, from a patient treated with antithyroid drugs. The chain joins TRBV5-4 to TRBJ2-7; 7 positions match TRBD1. The chain's CDR3 is CASSLRDSHEQYF. The DNA for the CDR3 is TGTGCCAGCAGCTTGCGGGACAGCCACGAGCAGTACTTC.